Sequencing of this TCR beta chain was carried out in a study of T cell responses to AZD1222 COVID-19 vaccine (dated by TCRdb to the early 2020s). Context from the whole study: AZD1222 recipients with second doses at about 4 weeks or about 12 weeks were pooled, because spike-specific TCR depth and breadth did not differ between schedules. A total of under 250 trial participants underwent TCR sequencing, of whom about 210 had received two doses of AZD1222 and around 25 had received two doses of the MenACWY control vaccine. Enrollment into the trials was organized by age into subgroups of 18-55, 56-69 and 70-plus years, and those subgroups contained approximately 150, 30 and 60 TCR-sequenced participants, respectively.

The CDR3 regions of human TCRbeta chains were subjected to immunosequencing. In the paper's pipeline: Repertoire TCRs were checked for matches against a reference library of SARS-CoV-2-specific TCRs that had been generated using the MIRA antigen-specificity platform. Breadth meant the fraction of unique TCRs that were SARS-CoV-2-associated, whereas depth meant the fraction of total T cells that were SARS-CoV-2-associated. Using the MIRA data, each spike-specific TCR was assigned both to the spike region to which the TCR was reactive and to a CD4 or CD8 class. Log10-transformed breadth and depth values were compared by one-way ANOVA with Sidak's multiple comparisons tests. TCRdb carries this immuneACCESS record with in-frame sequences only. Its versions omit some clonotypes, under half of them owing to an unresolved V gene in the studies checked, with the rest unexplained. Clonal size and the V and J genes are those of that table, whereas D and trimming came from the DNA. A total of around 160,000 clones appear in this sample, about 90% of them only once. In total, the top ten clones hold less than 5.5% of the sample.

The meaning of the sample's time point label: baseline before first vaccination. Samples from vaccinated people were obtained from the UK trials COV001 and COV002, which included a single-blind randomized controlled phase 2/3 trial of AZD1222 (ChAdOx1 nCoV-19) in healthy adults. For TCRbeta chain sequencing, PBMC samples were collected from trial participants at day 0 and at day 28 after the second dose. V and J are truncated by 7 bases and 3 bases respectively, leaving an intervening sequence of 9 bases. The germline V gene supplies CDR1 LGHNA and CDR2 YNFKEQ. The CDR3 numbers 12 residues from cysteine through phenylalanine. Kept here is only the CDR3 DNA, which spans 36 bases and is read in frame from base 1. The paper as a whole reports these results and caveats: Participants were mostly white British and included more females than males, and it was suggested by the authors that clonal diversity may have been underestimated. Because no samples from the day 14 peak response were available, repertoires could be characterized only after the peak T cell response. The vaccine-associated CD4 TCRs covered the entire spike protein, and the dominant responses fell in regions 160-218 and 743-854. In the small 56-69-year group, the increase in depth fell short of significance, most likely because of low power. Spike-specific TCR breadth and depth rose significantly after two AZD1222 doses compared with day 0 and with MenACWY recipients. Conclusions about previously exposed vaccinees were limited because only six AZD1222 recipients were SARS-CoV-2 seropositive at baseline. Epitopes outside the regions mutated in the B.1.351 and B.1.1.7 variants were reportedly recognized by nearly half of the unique spike-specific TCRs.

As to this clone: Its target antigen remains unknown. Base qualities are missing; no much larger clone stands one base away.

This sequence was found in an adult in good health. The chain uses TRBV4-2 and TRBJ1-1; a tentative D call is TRBD1 (5 bases match). This sample comprised peripheral blood, obtained on day 0 of AZD1222 vaccination. The DNA sequence is as follows: TGTGCCAGCAAAGGGGAGGACACTGAAGCTTTCTTT. Translation gives CASKGEDTEAFF.